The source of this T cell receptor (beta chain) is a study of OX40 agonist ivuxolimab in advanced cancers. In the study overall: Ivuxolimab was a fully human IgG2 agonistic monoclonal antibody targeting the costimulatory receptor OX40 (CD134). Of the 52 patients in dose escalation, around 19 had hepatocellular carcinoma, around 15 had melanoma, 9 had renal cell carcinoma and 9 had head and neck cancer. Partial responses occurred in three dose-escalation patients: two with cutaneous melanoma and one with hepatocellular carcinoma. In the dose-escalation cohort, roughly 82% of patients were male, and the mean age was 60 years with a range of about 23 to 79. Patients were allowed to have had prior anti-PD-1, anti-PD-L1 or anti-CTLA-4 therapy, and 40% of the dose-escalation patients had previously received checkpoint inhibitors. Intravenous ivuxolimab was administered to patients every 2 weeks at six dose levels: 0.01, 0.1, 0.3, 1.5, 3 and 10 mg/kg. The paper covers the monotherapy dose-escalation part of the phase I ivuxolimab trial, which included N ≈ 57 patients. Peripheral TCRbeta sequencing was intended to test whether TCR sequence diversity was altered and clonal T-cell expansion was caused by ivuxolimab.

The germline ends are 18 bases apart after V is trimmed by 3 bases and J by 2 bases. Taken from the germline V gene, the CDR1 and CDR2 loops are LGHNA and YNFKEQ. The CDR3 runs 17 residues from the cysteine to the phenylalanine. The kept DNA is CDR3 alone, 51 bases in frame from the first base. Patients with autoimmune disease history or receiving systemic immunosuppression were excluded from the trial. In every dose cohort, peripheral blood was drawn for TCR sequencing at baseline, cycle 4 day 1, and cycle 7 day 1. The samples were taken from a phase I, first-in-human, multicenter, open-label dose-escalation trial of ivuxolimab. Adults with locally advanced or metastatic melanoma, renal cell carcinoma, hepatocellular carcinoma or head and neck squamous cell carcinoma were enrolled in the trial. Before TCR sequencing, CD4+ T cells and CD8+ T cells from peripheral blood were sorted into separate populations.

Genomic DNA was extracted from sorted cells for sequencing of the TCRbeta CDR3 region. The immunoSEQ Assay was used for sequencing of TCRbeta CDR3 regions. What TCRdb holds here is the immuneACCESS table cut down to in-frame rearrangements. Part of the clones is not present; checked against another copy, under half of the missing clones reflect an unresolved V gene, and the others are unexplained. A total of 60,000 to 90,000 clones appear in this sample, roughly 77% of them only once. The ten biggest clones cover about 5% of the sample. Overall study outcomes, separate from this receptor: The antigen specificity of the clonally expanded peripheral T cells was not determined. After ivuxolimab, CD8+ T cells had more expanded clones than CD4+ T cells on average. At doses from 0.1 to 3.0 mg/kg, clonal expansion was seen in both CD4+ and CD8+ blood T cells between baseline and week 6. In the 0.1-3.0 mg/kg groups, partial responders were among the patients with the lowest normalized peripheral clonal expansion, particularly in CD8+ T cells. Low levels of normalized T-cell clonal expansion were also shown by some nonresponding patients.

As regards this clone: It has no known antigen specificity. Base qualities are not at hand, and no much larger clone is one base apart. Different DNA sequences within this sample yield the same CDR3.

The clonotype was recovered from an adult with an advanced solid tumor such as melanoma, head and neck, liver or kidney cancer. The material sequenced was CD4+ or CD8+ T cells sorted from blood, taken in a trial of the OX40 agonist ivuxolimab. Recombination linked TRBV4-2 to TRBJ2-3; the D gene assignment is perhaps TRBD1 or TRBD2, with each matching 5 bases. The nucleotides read TGTGCCAGCAGCCAGGATTGGGGACCGACCCTCACAGATACGCAGTATTTT. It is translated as CASSQDWGPTLTDTQYF.